The 18 T cell receptor beta chains given below trace back to one sample, sequenced in a study of cytomegalovirus exposure and HLA in healthy donors. Both 60 Vbeta primers and 13 Jbeta primers went into the PCR. Repertoires were generated with immunoSEQ multiplex PCR, while TCRdb's copy carries only in-frame clones and drops some. The sample has some 110,000 clones, around three quarters seen once. The sample was PBMCs. These receptors originate from a woman between 18 and 29 years old in good health and CMV-seropositive.

This chain links TRBV5-1 with TRBJ2-3; perhaps TRBD1 as D (6 bases). This CDR3 has 17 amino acids. CDR1 SGHRS and CDR2 YFSETQ come from the germline V gene. The V and J ends lost 3 bases and 2 bases respectively, with 19 bases between them. DNA of the CDR3: TGCGCCAGCAGCTCCACACCAGTTGGGACAAACACAGATACGCAGTATTTT. This sequence encodes CASSSTPVGTNTDTQYF.

This chain uses TRBV6-5 with TRBJ1-1; D is unresolved. Trimming removed 3 bases from V and 4 bases from J, with 6 bases in between. Germline values: CDR1 MNHEY, CDR2 SVGAGI. The CDR3 is made up of 12 amino acids. The CDR3: CASSYGSTEAFF. For the CDR3, the DNA is TGTGCCAGCAGTTATGGGAGCACTGAAGCTTTCTTT.

A single count supports this clone. The V gene is TRBV30, the J gene TRBJ2-7; 8 bases are shared with TRBD1. The V and J ends lost 5 bases and 6 bases, in that order; junction bases with no gene match: 3. This CDR3 region has 11 residues. CDR1 GTSNPN and CDR2 SVGIG come from the germline V gene (reference sequence). The CDR3 here is CAWGTGGEQYF. The CDR3 DNA is TGTGCCTGGGGTACAGGGGGCGAGCAGTACTTC.

The chain is built from TRBV4-1 and TRBJ2-7; 10 bases map to TRBD1. V shed 1 base and J 4 bases; nucleotides not matched to a gene: 7. The germline CDR1 and CDR2 sequences are MGHRA and YSYEKL. This CDR3 comprises 16 residues. As DNA, the CDR3 is TGCGCCAGCAGCCAAGTCGGGACAGGGGCCTTTTACGAGCAGTACTTC. Protein product: CASSQVGTGAFYEQYF.

The gene calls are TRBV5-1 and TRBJ1-4; the match to TRBD1 covers 9 bases. V trimming: 3 bases; J trimming: 6 bases; junction bases outside the gene matches: 0. Germline loops: CDR1 SGHRS, CDR2 YFSETQ. The CDR3 has 13 amino acids. For the CDR3, the DNA is TGCGCCAGCAGCTGGACAGGGGATGAAAAACTGTTTTTT. This sequence encodes CASSWTGDEKLFF.

The rearrangement uses TRBV5-1 and TRBJ1-1; 9 bases are shared with TRBD1. CDR3 size: 15 residues. Germline V gene lookup returns CDR1 SGHRS and CDR2 YFSETQ. Trimming removed 4 bases from V and 4 bases from J; junction bases left unmatched: 8. Here the CDR3 DNA reads TGCGCCAGCAGCCTGGACAGGGGACGTGTCACTGAAGCTTTCTTT. Protein: CASSLDRGRVTEAFF.

This chain links TRBV5-4 with TRBJ2-1; D remains ambiguous. The CDR3 spans 14 residues. The V gene lost 5 bases and the J gene lost 0 bases, with 9 bases spanning the gap. Germline CDR1 SGHNT, CDR2 YYREEE (reference sequence). This CDR3 reads CASRPASSYNEQFF. Here the CDR3 DNA reads TGTGCCAGCAGACCGGCTAGCTCCTACAATGAGCAGTTCTTC.

On this clone itself: Relative to the germline gene, one junction end is altered; a read error may explain this. V usage is TRBV11-2 and J usage is TRBJ2-7; 12 bases map to TRBD2. The germline gives CDR1 SGHAT, CDR2 FQNNGV. The CDR3 is 17 amino acids. CDR3 sequence reads: CDSRFSFTSGRMHEQYF. DNA of the CDR3: TGTGACAGCAGGTTTAGCTTTACTAGCGGGAGGATGCACGAGCAGTACTTC.

This chain uses TRBV2 with TRBJ2-4; 9 bases are shared with TRBD1. The CDR3 totals 18 residues. V was clipped by 3 bases and J by 9 bases; unmatched bases: 18. Germline V gene lookup returns CDR1 SNHLY and CDR2 FYNNEI. This CDR3 is CASSDQGYGQGIAGIQYF. The CDR3 coding sequence is TGTGCCAGCAGTGATCAAGGTTATGGACAGGGGATAGCGGGCATTCAGTACTTC.

The chain links TRBV5-1 to TRBJ2-7; 12 nucleotides agree with TRBD2. Germline CDR1 and CDR2: SGHRS and YFSETQ. The CDR3 extends over 17 amino acids. The junction had 8 bases not matched to a gene; V was cut back by 4 bases and J by 0 bases. The CDR3 bases are TGCGCCAGCAGCCTAGGACTAGCGGGACTGAGCTCCTACGAGCAGTACTTC. Protein sequence: CASSLGLAGLSSYEQYF.

The CDR3 here is CAWTGGRTYFSYNEQFF. The CDR3 bases are TGTGCCTGGACGGGTGGGAGGACTTATTTTTCCTACAATGAGCAGTTCTTC. This chain links TRBV30 with TRBJ2-1, with TRBD2 as a possible D gene (6 bases). The CDR3 is 17 residues long. Between the trimmed V and J ends, which lost 4 bases and 1 base, there was a span of 20 bases. Germline V gives CDR1 GTSNPN, CDR2 SVGIG (reference sequence).

J is TRBJ2-7 and V is TRBV4-1; D is possibly TRBD1 (5 bases). This CDR3 has 16 residues. Germline V lookup: CDR1 MGHRA, CDR2 YSYEKL. V was pared by 0 bases and J by 5 bases, with 17 bases between. CDR3 coding DNA: TGCGCCAGCAGCCAAGATGACGGCAGGGCCGGTCACGAGCAGTACTTC. Encoded protein: CASSQDDGRAGHEQYF.

This chain connects TRBV6-5 to TRBJ2-1, with 7 nucleotides matching TRBD1. Germline values: CDR1 MNHEY, CDR2 SVGAGI. The ends lost 6 bases at V and 9 bases at J; junction bases unmatched: 14. The CDR3 is 15 residues long. CDR3 coding DNA: TGTGCCAGCAGCCAAGACAGGGCCAAACCCATTGAGCAGTTCTTC. Translating it yields CASSQDRAKPIEQFF.

A few counts support this clone. This chain uses TRBV9 with TRBJ2-3, with D perhaps TRBD2 (6 bases). CDR3 length equals 14 residues. Trimming cost V 1 base and J 4 bases, with 10 bases left between them. Germline-derived CDR1 and CDR2 are SGDLS and YYNGEE. DNA of the CDR3: TGTGCCAGCAGCGTACGGGGAGGCGCAGATACGCAGTATTTT. It encodes CASSVRGGADTQYF.

The chain recombines TRBV4-2 with TRBJ2-7; D is ambiguous. This CDR3 comprises 16 residues. In germline, CDR1 is LGHNA, CDR2 YNFKEQ. V was pared by 1 base and J by 3 bases, with 16 bases between. This chain's CDR3 is CASSQAERKTHYEQYF. CDR3 in DNA: TGTGCCAGCAGCCAAGCGGAGAGGAAAACTCACTACGAGCAGTACTTC.

The chain links TRBV18 to TRBJ2-1, with D possibly TRBD2 on 6 matching bases. V lost 0 bases and J lost 1, with 13 bases in between. Per germline, CDR1 KGHSH and CDR2 LQKENI. This CDR3 comprises 17 residues. CDR3 residues: CASSPPLVAESYNEQFF. The CDR3 DNA sequence: TGTGCCAGCTCACCACCGTTAGTAGCGGAGTCCTACAATGAGCAGTTCTTC.

J is TRBJ2-7 and V is TRBV4-2; TRBD2 aligns across 9 bases. V shed 4 bases and J 3 bases; nucleotides not matched to a gene: 4. The CDR3 extends over 14 amino acids. CDR1 is LGHNA, CDR2 YNFKEQ, per germline. CDR3 protein: CASSLSGSSYEQYF. In DNA, the CDR3 is TGTGCCAGCAGCCTTAGCGGGAGCAGCTACGAGCAGTACTTC.

The V gene is TRBV13, the J gene TRBJ2-6; 7 nucleotides align to TRBD1. With V trimmed by 3 bases and J by 1 base, 0 bases remained unmatched. Germline V gene sequence: CDR1 PRHDT, CDR2 FYEKMQ (reference sequence). CDR3 length equals 15 residues. The CDR3 reads CASSLTGSGANVLTF. In DNA, the CDR3 is TGTGCCAGCAGCTTGACAGGGTCTGGGGCCAACGTCCTGACTTTC.